These 23 T cell receptor beta chains were sequenced from one sample in a study of CD8 T cells in Susac syndrome. cDNA came from around 0.5 to 1 ug RNA primed by random hexamers. TCRdb independently ran MiXCR on the immunoSEQ multiplex PCR reads; one entry per CDR3 protein. The sample has roughly 250,000 distinct CDR3 sequences; 90% to 96% are singletons. Sequencing was done on a sample of CD4+ T cells from PBMCs. These receptors all come from a human donor with Susac syndrome.

The chain couples TRBV25-1 to TRBJ2-3; 10 bases match TRBD2. The CDR3 runs 17 residues. Germline V gives CDR1 MGHDK, CDR2 SYGVNS. V dropped 5 bases and J dropped 5; count of bases not matched to a gene: 13. The CDR3 is CASSLSLAGVAVDTQYF. The CDR3 DNA sequence: TGTGCCAGCAGTTTGTCTCTAGCGGGAGTGGCGGTAGATACGCAGTATTTT.

V usage is TRBV12-3 or TRBV12-4 and J usage is TRBJ1-1; D call uncertain. Trimming stripped 5 bases from V and 4 bases from J, with 11 bases between. The CDR3 extends over 13 amino acids. CDR3 region: CASSPRRSTEAFF. CDR3 in DNA: TGTGCCAGCAGTCCGAGGAGGAGCACTGAAGCTTTCTTT.

This chain joins TRBV6-2 or TRBV6-3 and TRBJ1-3, with D perhaps matching TRBD1 (5 bases). This CDR3 has 15 residues. The germline CDR1 and CDR2 sequences are MNHEY and SVGEGT. Deletions cut 2 bases from V and 4 bases from J, with 12 bases between. CDR3 coding DNA: TGTGCCAGCAGTTACCATCTGGGGACCGGAAACACCATATATTTT. It specifies CASSYHLGTGNTIYF.

The V and J genes are TRBV6-5 and TRBJ2-1, with 10 bases lining up with TRBD2. Germline V gives CDR1 MNHEY, CDR2 SVGAGI. The ends lost 2 bases at V and 3 bases at J; junction bases unmatched: 4. The CDR3 spans 16 residues. The CDR3 sequence: CASSYGLAGVYNEQFF. The CDR3 bases are TGTGCCAGCAGTTACGGCCTAGCGGGAGTCTACAATGAGCAGTTCTTC.

This chain connects TRBV27 to TRBJ1-2; D remains unclear. Per germline, CDR1 MNHEY and CDR2 SMNVEV (reference sequence). This CDR3 is built from 13 residues. Trimming left V 5 bases short and J 5 bases short, with 12 bases between. The DNA for the CDR3 is TGTGCCAGCAGTCCGGGCCCTTTTTATGGCTACACCTTC. Amino acid sequence: CASSPGPFYGYTF.

The gene calls are TRBV5-4 and TRBJ2-1; 8 nucleotides match TRBD2. Germline-derived CDR1 and CDR2 are SGHNT and YYREEE (reference sequence). The ends lost 7 bases at V and 4 bases at J; junction bases unmatched: 4. The CDR3 runs to 13 residues. The CDR3 DNA follows: TGTGCCAGCGGCGGGACTAGTTACAATGAGCAGTTCTTC. This sequence encodes CASGGTSYNEQFF.

The J gene is TRBJ2-5, the V gene TRBV6-5; 10 bases map to TRBD2. The CDR3 contains 17 residues. Losses at the gene ends were 2 bases for V and 5 bases for J; bases not matched to a gene: 11. Germline V gene lookup returns CDR1 MNHEY and CDR2 SVGAGI. This CDR3 is CASSYQREGRGRETQYF. CDR3 DNA: TGTGCCAGCAGTTACCAGCGGGAGGGCCGAGGAAGGGAGACCCAGTACTTC.

V gene TRBV21-1 combines with J gene TRBJ2-1; the DNA was not compared with TRBD2, the D call given in the table. TRBV21-1 is a recognized pseudogene. CDR3 length: 15 residues. CDR3 sequence reads: CASIREGGSYNEQFF. CDR3 nucleotide sequence: TGTGCCAGCATTCGGGAGGGCGGCTCCTACAATGAGCAGTTCTTC.

J is TRBJ1-1 and V is TRBV3-1, with D uncertain. The germline V and J ends were trimmed by 0 bases and 5 bases, with 7 bases remaining between them. This CDR3 is built from 13 residues. Germline loops: CDR1 LGHDT, CDR2 YNNKEL (reference sequence). In DNA, the CDR3 is TGTGCCAGCAGCCAAGAGGATCGGACTGAAGCTTTCTTT. Protein product: CASSQEDRTEAFF.

This sequence joins TRBV27 and TRBJ2-1; the D gene is possibly TRBD1 (5 bases). Trimming took 3 bases from V and 3 from J, leaving 12 bases between them. This CDR3 is 15 amino acids long. In germline, CDR1 is MNHEY, CDR2 SMNVEV (reference sequence). The CDR3 DNA is TGTGCCAGCAGTTTGGGGCAGCTTCGCTACAATGAGCAGTTCTTC. Protein sequence: CASSLGQLRYNEQFF.

This chain links TRBV20-1 with TRBJ1-1; no clear D. V was shortened by 1 base and J by 5 bases, with 11 bases between the two germline ends. CDR3 length equals 13 residues. CDR1 is DFQATT, CDR2 SNEGSKA, per germline (reference sequence). CDR3 region: CSARGPSVTEAFF. CDR3 DNA: TGCAGTGCTAGAGGGCCCTCGGTTACTGAAGCTTTCTTT.

This clonotype has a handful of counts. The genes are TRBV9 and TRBJ2-5; D may be TRBD1 (6 bases). The CDR3 sequence is 14 residues long. V was trimmed by 3 bases and J by 0 bases, leaving 9 bases between them. Germline CDR1 SGDLS, CDR2 YYNGEE. The CDR3 reads CASSAGTYQETQYF. CDR3 DNA sequence: TGTGCCAGCAGCGCCGGGACATACCAAGAGACCCAGTACTTC.

This chain joins TRBV5-1 and TRBJ2-1; D gene unclear. CDR1 and CDR2 from the germline V gene are SGHRS and YFSETQ. The CDR3 totals 11 residues. V lost 4 bases to trimming and J lost 9 bases, with 8 bases between them. CDR3 loop: CASSPAREQFF. In nucleotides, the CDR3 is TGCGCCAGCAGCCCAGCACGTGAGCAGTTCTTC.

The V call is TRBV29-1, the J call TRBJ2-5; D gene unclear. V lost 7 bases to trimming and J lost 6 bases, with 9 bases between them. This CDR3 spans 10 amino acids. Germline CDR1 reads SQVTM; CDR2 reads ANQGSEA. The CDR3 here is CSAVVKTQYF. The DNA of the CDR3 is TGCAGCGCCGTTGTTAAGACCCAGTACTTC.

J is TRBJ2-1 and V is TRBV29-1; no firm D call. The germline CDR1 and CDR2 sequences are SQVTM and ANQGSEA. This CDR3 is 12 amino acids long. V gave up 8 bases and J gave up 5 bases, with 13 bases separating them. The CDR3 bases are TGCAGCCCTCAAGGGCTTAACAATGAGCAGTTCTTC. This encodes CSPQGLNNEQFF.

This chain connects TRBV11-2 to TRBJ1-5; the D is unclear. The CDR3 consists of 16 residues. Germline values: CDR1 SGHAT, CDR2 FQNNGV. The ends were cut back, 1 base at V and 2 bases at J, with 12 bases in the middle. The CDR3 here is CASSLGVGAGNQPQHF. The CDR3 DNA follows: TGTGCCAGCAGCTTAGGGGTCGGAGCCGGCAATCAGCCCCAGCATTTT.

The chain combines TRBV12-3 or TRBV12-4 with TRBJ2-7, with unresolved D. Trimming pared 0 bases from V and 5 bases from J, leaving 2 bases between. The CDR3 consists of 11 residues. The CDR3 DNA reads TGTGCCAGCAGTTTAGCGGACGAGCAGTACTTC. Residues: CASSLADEQYF.

The chain uses TRBV20-1 and TRBJ2-5; TRBD1 might be the D (5 bases). The CDR3 is 14 amino acids. From germline, CDR1 is DFQATT and CDR2 SNEGSKA (reference sequence). V lost 5 bases and J 4 bases, leaving 17 bases between the germline ends. The CDR3 region has the DNA TGCAGTGCTCCTCTTACAGGCTTTGGAGAGACCCAGTACTTC. As protein: CSAPLTGFGETQYF.

The genes are TRBV11-2 and TRBJ2-5; the D gene is possibly TRBD1 (6 bases). Germline CDR1 and CDR2: SGHAT and FQNNGV. CDR3 size: 12 residues. Deletions cut 7 bases from V and 5 bases from J, with 11 bases between. CDR3 sequence reads: CASTWGRETQYF. The CDR3 region has the DNA TGTGCCAGCACTTGGGGGCGTGAGACCCAGTACTTC.

The chain has TRBV24-1 and TRBJ2-1; D tentatively fits TRBD1 or TRBD2 (6 bases each). The germline gives CDR1 KGHDR, CDR2 SFDVKD. The CDR3 contains 14 residues. Trimming took off 5 bases at V and 6 bases at J, with 13 bases between the two ends. CDR3 sequence (DNA): TGTGCCACCAGTGCTCACGGGGGCCGCAATGAGCAGTTCTTC. Translation: CATSAHGGRNEQFF.

V gene TRBV10-3 combines with J gene TRBJ1-2; 9 bases are shared with TRBD1. After removal of 6 bases from V and 6 bases from J, the junction contained 11 bases not matched to a gene. The CDR3 sequence is 15 residues long. Germline CDR1 is ENHRY and CDR2 is SYGVKD. CDR3 region: CAIRAPEQGADGYTF. CDR3 DNA sequence: TGTGCCATCAGGGCCCCAGAACAGGGGGCGGATGGCTACACCTTC.

This clonotype was detected once. This chain uses TRBV10-3 with TRBJ2-2; D gene ambiguous. Trimming cost V 2 bases and J 5 bases, with 12 bases left between them. The CDR3 is made up of 15 amino acids. Germline lookup yields CDR1 ENHRY and CDR2 SYGVKD. In DNA form, the CDR3 reads TGTGCCATCAGTGAGGTCAAACTGGGGACCGGGGAGCTGTTTTTT. As protein: CAISEVKLGTGELFF.

This clonotype was found once. This rearrangement joins TRBV20-1 to TRBJ2-5; 8 bases match TRBD2. CDR3 length equals 14 residues. With 4 bases clipped from V and 9 bases from J, the junction kept 13 bases outside the gene matches. The germline CDR1 and CDR2 sequences are DFQATT and SNEGSKA (reference sequence). The CDR3 loop is CSATVAGRAGAQYF. In nucleotides, the CDR3 is TGCAGTGCTACGGTAGCGGGGAGGGCGGGGGCCCAGTACTTC.